This TCR beta chain is drawn from a study of T cells in Graves' hyperthyroidism and ophthalmopathy. Study-wide points: Most expanded thyroid clonotypes above 0.001 recurred in blood.

What was amplified from RNA transcripts were TCR beta CDR3 regions. First-round RT-PCR targeting the TCR CDR3 was performed with the HTBI primer set. TCRdb re-derived calls from the multiplex PCR reads in MiXCR, one entry per CDR3 protein. The repertoire holds about 320,000 distinct CDR3 sequences, with 15% to 20% as singletons. Those patients with uncontrolled infection, other autoimmune disease, pregnancy or lactation were excluded. This clonotype was detected a few times. The antigen is not known. This clonotype was obtained from a man aged 30 to 39 with Graves' hyperthyroidism. Sample: blood.

The CDR3 coding sequence is TGCAGTGCTAGAGGACGCCTTGGGACAGAAAACTATGGCTACACCTTC. Its translation is CSARGRLGTENYGYTF. The chain has TRBV20-1 and TRBJ1-2, with 7 bases fitting TRBD1. CDR1 DFQATT and CDR2 SNEGSKA come from the germline V gene (reference sequence). V lost 1 base and J lost 2; bases outside the gene matches: 10. The CDR3 totals 16 residues.